One and the same sample provided the 28 T cell receptor beta chains below, sequenced in a study of blood T cell repertoires in COVID-19. The repertoire was sequenced with immunoSEQ multiplex PCR; TCRdb's copy has only in-frame clones and lacks some. Here the sample spans 200,000 to 250,000 clones, about four fifths being singletons. The sample consisted of peripheral blood. These receptors came from a man aged 50 to 59 with acute or convalescent COVID-19.

The chain links TRBV10-3 to TRBJ1-1, with D uncertain. This CDR3 contains 13 residues. Germline CDR1 is ENHRY and CDR2 is SYGVKD. V lost 4 bases to trimming and J lost 4 bases, with 10 bases between them. CDR3 nucleotide sequence: TGTGCCATCAGTGGCTCGGTCCTCACTGAAGCTTTCTTT. This sequence encodes CAISGSVLTEAFF.

The J gene is TRBJ1-2, the V gene TRBV5-1; tentatively, D is TRBD1 (6 bases). In germline, CDR1 is SGHRS, CDR2 YFSETQ. V shed 0 bases and J shed 8 bases, with 14 bases lying between them. CDR3 length: 14 residues. CDR3: CASSLDQGMEGYTF. The CDR3 coding sequence is TGCGCCAGCAGCTTGGATCAGGGGATGGAAGGCTACACCTTC.

The J gene is TRBJ1-6, the V gene TRBV4-1; 8 bases agree with TRBD1. V shed 3 bases and J 11 bases; nucleotides not matched to a gene: 12. The CDR3 sequence is 16 residues long. The V gene's germline CDR1 is MGHRA and CDR2 YSYEKL. The CDR3 loop is CASSHPSDREATPLHF. Written as DNA, the CDR3 is TGCGCCAGCAGCCATCCCTCGGACAGGGAGGCGACACCCCTCCACTTT.

The gene calls are TRBV10-3 and TRBJ2-3; 9 bases are a match to TRBD2. This CDR3 has 16 amino acids. V was clipped by 2 bases and J by 1 base; unmatched bases: 4. CDR1 is ENHRY, CDR2 SYGVKD, per germline. CDR3 nucleotides: TGTGCCATCAGTGAGAGGCCTAGCGGGGGCACAGATACGCAGTATTTT. It encodes CAISERPSGGTDTQYF.

The chain joins TRBV11-3 to TRBJ1-4, with TRBD1 as a possible D gene (5 bases). V was shortened by 1 base and J by 8 bases, with 14 bases between the two germline ends. The CDR3 sequence is 15 residues long. The germline V gene has CDR1 SGHNT and CDR2 YENEEA. CDR3 DNA sequence: TGTGCCAGCAGCTTAGGTGGCCAGGGTGGCGAAAAACTGTTTTTT. Encoded protein: CASSLGGQGGEKLFF.

This chain joins TRBV5-1 and TRBJ2-7; 8 positions match TRBD1. The CDR3 has 13 residues. CDR1 is SGHRS, CDR2 YFSETQ, per germline. The junction had 6 bases not matched to a gene; V was cut back by 0 bases and J by 10 bases. DNA for the CDR3: TGCGCCAGCAGCTTGGCCGGGACAGGCGGACAGTACTTC. Translation: CASSLAGTGGQYF.

The chain recombines TRBV10-1 with TRBJ2-4; 8 bases are a match to TRBD1. CDR1 and CDR2 from the germline V gene are WNHNN and SYGVQD (reference sequence). The CDR3 length is 15 residues. V trimming: 3 bases; J trimming: 3 bases; junction bases outside the gene matches: 4. The CDR3 region is CASSEGQGGKNIQYF. CDR3 coding DNA: TGCGCCAGCAGTGAAGGACAGGGTGGCAAAAACATTCAGTACTTC.

The V call is TRBV6-5, the J call TRBJ2-7, with TRBD1 identical over 7 bases. The CDR3 is 15 amino acids. Germline V gives CDR1 MNHEY, CDR2 SVGAGI. V was clipped by 8 bases and J by 4 bases; unmatched bases: 14. CDR3 protein: CASFNLGQSHYEQYF. The CDR3 DNA sequence: TGTGCCAGCTTTAACTTGGGACAGAGTCATTACGAGCAGTACTTC.

This rearrangement joins TRBV28 to TRBJ1-2; D is uncertain. Germline V gene lookup returns CDR1 MDHEN and CDR2 SYDVKM. V gave up 3 bases and J gave up 8 bases, with 13 bases separating them. The length of the CDR3 is 13 residues. CDR3 DNA: TGTGCCAGCAGTTTGACTCCGGAGGGCGGCTACACCTTC. Translated, it gives CASSLTPEGGYTF.

The rearrangement links TRBV28 to TRBJ1-2; TRBD1 matches at 10 bases. The germline V gene encodes CDR1 MDHEN and CDR2 SYDVKM. V lost 9 bases to trimming and J lost 5 bases; unmatched junction nucleotides: 9. There are 14 residues in the CDR3. This CDR3 is CASETGGEIYGYTF. The CDR3 DNA sequence: TGTGCCAGTGAGACAGGGGGCGAGATATATGGCTACACCTTC.

The chain links TRBV30 to TRBJ1-5; 8 positions agree with TRBD1. This CDR3 is 15 amino acids long. The junction had 5 bases not matched to a gene; V was cut back by 1 base and J by 3 bases. The V gene's germline CDR1 is GTSNPN and CDR2 SVGIG (reference sequence). CDR3 in amino acids: CAWSGGQDLNQPQHF. CDR3 DNA: TGTGCCTGGAGTGGGGGACAGGACCTCAATCAGCCCCAGCATTTT.

The chain uses TRBV6-1 and TRBJ1-5, with unresolved D. The length of the CDR3 is 19 residues. Looked up from germline, CDR1 is MNHNS and CDR2 is SASEGT. V was shortened by 0 bases and J by 0 bases, with 18 bases between the two germline ends. CDR3 sequence (DNA): TGTGCCAGCAGTGAAGCGGGCAGCCCCCCGTTTTATAGCAATCAGCCCCAGCATTTT. Translated: CASSEAGSPPFYSNQPQHF.

The chain carries TRBV19 and TRBJ1-4, with D possibly TRBD1 on 5 matching bases. The CDR3 runs to 15 residues. Trimming removed 6 bases from V and 0 bases from J, with 11 bases in between. Per the germline V gene, CDR1 is LNHDA and CDR2 is SQIVND (reference sequence). Here the CDR3 reads CASRDGQATNEKLFF. CDR3 bases: TGTGCCAGTAGGGATGGACAAGCAACTAATGAAAAACTGTTTTTT.

The V and J genes are TRBV29-1 and TRBJ1-2; D is possibly TRBD1 (5 bases). The germline CDR1 and CDR2 sequences are SQVTM and ANQGSEA. V was clipped by 0 bases and J by 0 bases, with 11 bases between them. The CDR3 is 15 residues long. CDR3 nucleotides: TGCAGCGTTGAAGATCATGCAGGGACTAACTATGGCTACACCTTC. It translates to CSVEDHAGTNYGYTF.

The CDR3 DNA reads TGTGCCAGCAGCCAAGAGCGGGTCACCGGGGAGCTGTTTTTT. Translating gives CASSQERVTGELFF. The J gene is TRBJ2-2, the V gene TRBV4-2; possibly TRBD2 for D (5 bases). The V and J ends lost 0 bases and 4 bases respectively, with 6 bases between them. The CDR3 runs 14 residues. Germline lookup yields CDR1 LGHNA and CDR2 YNFKEQ.

This sequence joins TRBV19 and TRBJ1-3, with D maybe TRBD1 (6 bases). The germline CDR1 and CDR2 sequences are LNHDA and SQIVND (reference sequence). This CDR3 region has 20 residues. The ends were cut back, 7 bases at V and 1 base at J, with 29 bases in the middle. CDR3 coding DNA: TGTGCCAGTACCGATCATTGGACACAGGGCAGGGGTGCTTCTGGAAACACCATATATTTT. Protein sequence: CASTDHWTQGRGASGNTIYF.

CDR3 loop: CASSEFLWTGISSGGNTIYF. CDR3 nucleotide sequence: TGTGCCAGCAGTGAATTTTTGTGGACAGGGATTTCGTCGGGTGGAAACACCATATATTTT. V is TRBV6-1 and J is TRBJ1-3; 8 bases are a match to TRBD1. V lost 2 bases to trimming and J lost 3 bases; unmatched junction nucleotides: 18. The CDR3 contains 20 residues. Germline-derived CDR1 and CDR2 are MNHNS and SASEGT.

The rearrangement links TRBV5-6 to TRBJ2-2; D remains unclear. The germline CDR1 and CDR2 sequences are SGHDT and YYEEEE. Trimming pared 1 base from V and 9 bases from J, leaving 4 bases between. The CDR3 consists of 11 residues. In nucleotides, the CDR3 is TGTGCCAGCAGCTTGTCCAGGGAGCTGTTTTTT. Translated: CASSLSRELFF.

This clone was recorded only once. The chain couples TRBV28 to TRBJ2-1, with D possibly TRBD2 on 5 matching bases. With 3 bases removed from V and 9 bases from J, the gap between germline ends came to 9 bases. In germline, CDR1 is MDHEN, CDR2 SYDVKM. This CDR3 spans 12 amino acids. CDR3 DNA sequence: TGTGCCAGCAGTTTGCTAGCCAGTGAGCAGTTCTTC. The encoded protein is CASSLLASEQFF. Based on the CDR3 plus reference TRBV28 and TRBJ2-1, the full variable domain is DVKVTQSSRYLVKRTGEKVFLECVQDMDHENMFWYRQDPGLGLRLIYFSYDVKMKEKGDIPEGYSVSREKKERFSLILESASTNQTSMYLCASSLLASEQFFGPGTRLTVL.

The chain's CDR3 is CSSEEDGGYTYNEQFF. The CDR3 region has the DNA TGCAGCTCTGAAGAGGACGGAGGGTATACCTACAATGAGCAGTTCTTC. The chain employs TRBV29-1 and TRBJ2-1; D is possibly TRBD2 (6 bases). The V end was cut by 8 bases, the J end by 2 bases, with 22 bases between. CDR3 length: 16 amino acids. In germline, CDR1 is SQVTM, CDR2 ANQGSEA.

This clone has more than one count but fewer than ten. The chain uses TRBV12-3 or TRBV12-4 and TRBJ1-1; perhaps TRBD1 as D (6 bases). V shed 6 bases and J shed 1 base, with 9 bases lying between them. This CDR3 has 13 residues. This CDR3 reads CASRRTENTEAFF. In DNA, the CDR3 is TGTGCCAGCAGACGGACAGAGAACACTGAAGCTTTCTTT.

The chain uses TRBV27 and TRBJ2-3, with 13 bases aligning to TRBD2. V lost 4 bases to trimming and J lost 6 bases; unmatched junction nucleotides: 7. Germline CDR1 MNHEY, CDR2 SMNVEV (reference sequence). The CDR3 spans 16 residues. CDR3 protein: CASSYWTSGGSDTQYF. CDR3 DNA sequence: TGTGCCAGCAGTTACTGGACTAGCGGGGGATCGGATACGCAGTATTTT.

This clone was recorded a few times. This chain links TRBV7-9 with TRBJ2-1, with D possibly TRBD1 on 6 matching bases. Germline CDR1 and CDR2: SEHNR and FQNEAQ (reference sequence). V dropped 4 bases and J dropped 2 bases, with 18 bases sitting between them. This CDR3 spans 17 amino acids. This CDR3 reads CASSSDRKFNTYNEQFF. CDR3 DNA sequence: TGTGCCAGCAGCTCGGACAGAAAATTCAATACCTACAATGAGCAGTTCTTC.

The V call is TRBV28, the J call TRBJ1-2; TRBD1 is a possible D gene (5 bases). The V gene lost 8 bases and the J gene lost 4 bases, with 20 bases spanning the gap. The germline gives CDR1 MDHEN, CDR2 SYDVKM. The CDR3 sequence is 15 residues long. The DNA for the CDR3 is TGTGCCAGCTCGATGGGGCCCGGGGGTGGCTATGGCTACACCTTC. It is translated as CASSMGPGGGYGYTF.

V is TRBV20-1 and J is TRBJ1-4, with a tentative D call TRBD1 (6 bases). This CDR3 has 14 residues. V was shortened by 3 bases and J by 7 bases, with 15 bases between the two germline ends. Germline values: CDR1 DFQATT, CDR2 SNEGSKA (reference sequence). DNA of the CDR3: TGCAGTGCTAGTCAACAGGGAGGGAGTGAAAAACTGTTTTTT. Translated: CSASQQGGSEKLFF.

The genes are TRBV4-2 and TRBJ1-5; perhaps TRBD1 as D (6 bases). V dropped 2 bases and J dropped 4 bases, with 12 bases sitting between them. This CDR3 region has 15 residues. Per the germline V gene, CDR1 is LGHNA and CDR2 is YNFKEQ. The CDR3 DNA follows: TGTGCCAGCAGCCAACAGGGAGGGGGGAATCAGCCCCAGCATTTT. Translation gives CASSQQGGGNQPQHF.

The V gene is TRBV30, the J gene TRBJ2-5; 8 nucleotides agree with TRBD1. The CDR3 loop spans 16 amino acids. V trimming: 0 bases; J trimming: 5 bases; junction bases outside the gene matches: 11. Germline assignment: CDR1 GTSNPN and CDR2 SVGIG (reference sequence). The CDR3 loop reads CAWSVRTGGTMETQYF. The CDR3 nucleotides read TGTGCCTGGAGTGTAAGAACAGGGGGGACGATGGAGACCCAGTACTTC.

The chain is built from TRBV30 and TRBJ2-7; 8 nucleotides match TRBD2. The V segment lost 5 bases and the J segment 6 bases; nucleotides outside the gene matches: 9. The CDR3 extends over 13 amino acids. CDR1 is GTSNPN, CDR2 SVGIG, per germline (reference sequence). CDR3 in DNA: TGTGCCTGGTCCGGGGGGGGAATCACCGAGCAGTACTTC. This translates into CAWSGGGITEQYF. Complete variable domain (other parts from reference TRBV30 and TRBJ2-7): SQTIHQWPATLVQPVGSPLSLECTVEGTSNPNLYWYRQAAGRGLQLLFYSVGIGQISSEVPQNLSASRPQDRQFILSSKKLLLSDSGFYLCAWSGGGITEQYFGPGTRLTVT.